This TCR beta chain was documented in a study of STAT3 mutations in large granular lymphocyte leukemia. Study as a whole: Roughly half of the longitudinally sequenced T-LGLL patients carried detectable canonical activating STAT3 mutations. Findings and caveats of the study: At least one immunodominant TCR beta clonotype appeared in every T-cell large granular lymphocyte leukemia patient.

Trimming took 4 bases from V and 0 from J, leaving 9 bases between them. This CDR3 is 13 amino acids long. CDR1 and CDR2 (germline): SQVTM, ANQGSEA. To note about this clone: Its antigen is unidentified.

Data came from immunoSEQ multiplex PCR; TCRdb stores just in-frame clones and leaves some out. The table includes about 2,000 clones, roughly two thirds detected once. J is TRBJ1-2 and V is TRBV29-1; the D gene is possibly TRBD1 (6 bases). The receptor's source is a man aged 60 to 75 with T-cell large granular lymphocyte leukemia. Some clones in this sample may be carry-over from other donors' samples. Sequencing used peripheral blood mononuclear cells. CDR3: CSVGTASNYGYTF. In nucleotides, the CDR3 is TGCAGCGTTGGGACAGCCTCTAACTATGGCTACACCTTC.